The TCR beta chain described here comes from a study of blood T cell repertoires in COVID-19. Whole-study context: From the United States, Italy and Spain came samples of acute and convalescent COVID-19. Nucleic acid was either cDNA or gDNA, and it came from T cells, B-cell-depleted T cells, or PBMCs.

Per the original methods: Reference gene primer amplification in the assay estimated nucleated cell counts. TCRdb's copy holds only in-frame clones and misses some; the assay was immunoSEQ multiplex PCR. V and J calls plus clone size are reproduced from that table; the DNA served to infer D and trimming. The sample has more than 45,000 clones, roughly 87% seen once. The CDR3 totals 15 residues. V lost 3 bases and J lost 4; bases outside the gene matches: 5. Looked up from germline, CDR1 is SEHNR and CDR2 is FQNEAQ (reference sequence). Patients at the Seattle site were enrolled during active infection and followed longitudinally. This clone counts as medium-sized.

This TCR derives from a woman older than 75 with COVID-19, enrolled during active disease. The sequencing input was peripheral blood. The V gene is TRBV7-9, the J gene TRBJ2-1, with 8 bases identical to TRBD2. CDR3 sequence: CASSLSTSGYNEQFF. The CDR3 region has the DNA TGTGCCAGCAGCTTGTCCACTAGCGGTTACAATGAGCAGTTCTTC.